The 4 T cell receptor beta chains given below trace back to one sample, sequenced in a study of OX40 agonist ivuxolimab in advanced cancers. Repertoires were generated with immunoSEQ multiplex PCR, while TCRdb's copy carries only in-frame clones and drops some. This table has roughly 70,000 clones, around 87% appearing once. The sample in question was CD4+ or CD8+ T cells sorted from blood, obtained in a trial of the OX40 agonist ivuxolimab. The receptors stem from an adult with an advanced solid tumor such as melanoma, head and neck, liver or kidney cancer.

The chain combines TRBV30 with TRBJ2-3; D is unresolved. The CDR3 length is 16 residues. Germline V lookup: CDR1 GTSNPN, CDR2 SVGIG (reference sequence). Trimming pared 2 bases from V and 0 bases from J, leaving 15 bases between. The CDR3 sequence is CAWSRVGGPSTDTQYF. For the CDR3, the DNA is TGTGCCTGGAGTAGAGTGGGCGGACCCAGCACAGATACGCAGTATTTT. The full variable domain, rest sourced from reference TRBV30 and TRBJ2-3, is SQTIHQWPATLVQPVGSPLSLECTVEGTSNPNLYWYRQAAGRGLQLLFYSVGIGQISSEVPQNLSASRPQDRQFILSSKKLLLSDSGFYLCAWSRVGGPSTDTQYFGPGTRLTVL.

As concerns this clone: Germline and junction disagree at one end, which may indicate a read error. The chain uses TRBV6-5 and TRBJ2-2; TRBD2 matches at 9 bases. The CDR3 extends over 15 amino acids. Germline values: CDR1 MNHEY, CDR2 SVGAGI. CDR3 nucleotide sequence: TGTGCCAGCAGTTACAGCGGGAGGAACAGCGGGGAGCTGTTTTTT. Translating it yields CASSYSGRNSGELFF.

The rearrangement links TRBV6-5 to TRBJ1-4, with TRBD1 matching 8 bases. This CDR3 contains 15 residues. The ends lost 8 bases at V and 7 bases at J; junction bases unmatched: 12. Germline V gene data show CDR1 as MNHEY and CDR2 as SVGAGI. The CDR3 here is CASGRQGTDSEKLFF. CDR3 sequence (DNA): TGTGCCAGCGGAAGACAGGGGACGGACTCTGAAAAACTGTTTTTT.

This clone was seen more than once but under ten times. The chain links TRBV7-2 to TRBJ2-5; D not certain. CDR3 length: 14 amino acids. Germline CDR1 SGHTA, CDR2 FQGNSA. Deletions cut 0 bases from V and 1 base from J, with 6 bases between. CDR3 bases: TGTGCCAGCAGCTTAGCAGGAACCCAAGAGACCCAGTACTTC. Amino acids: CASSLAGTQETQYF. Combining the CDR3 with reference TRBV7-2 and TRBJ2-5 gives the whole variable domain GAGVSQSPSNKVTEKGKDVELRCDPISGHTALYWYRQSLGQGLEFLIYFQGNSAPDKSGLPSDRFSAERTGGSVSTLTIQRTQQEDSAVYLCASSLAGTQETQYFGPGTRLLVL.